This T cell receptor (beta chain) appears in the sequencing data of a study of blood T cell repertoires in COVID-19. Study information: Researchers got acute and convalescent COVID-19 samples from the United States, Italy and Spain. T cells, B-cell-depleted T cells, or PBMCs supplied cDNA or gDNA.

Original handling: The authors estimated nucleated cell counts from reference gene primer amplification. Method: immunoSEQ multiplex PCR; TCRdb's copy keeps in-frame clones and lacks some. Clone size and the V and J calls come from that table; the DNA yielded D and trimming. Of some 150,000 clones listed, approximately 86% are singletons. CDR3 size: 13 residues. Germline-derived CDR1 and CDR2 are SGHTA and FQGNSA. Trimming shortened V by 0 bases and J by 6 bases, and 8 bases separated the two germline ends. The origin of this receptor is an older woman with acute or convalescent COVID-19. The rearrangement joins TRBV7-2 to TRBJ2-5, with D tentatively TRBD2 (5 bases). Material: peripheral blood. The CDR3: CASSLAEGKTQYF. The CDR3 nucleotides read TGTGCCAGCAGCTTAGCCGAGGGAAAGACCCAGTACTTC. Drawing the rest from reference TRBV7-2 and TRBJ2-5, the complete variable domain is GAGVSQSPSNKVTEKGKDVELRCDPISGHTALYWYRQSLGQGLEFLIYFQGNSAPDKSGLPSDRFSAERTGGSVSTLTIQRTQQEDSAVYLCASSLAEGKTQYFGPGTRLLVL.